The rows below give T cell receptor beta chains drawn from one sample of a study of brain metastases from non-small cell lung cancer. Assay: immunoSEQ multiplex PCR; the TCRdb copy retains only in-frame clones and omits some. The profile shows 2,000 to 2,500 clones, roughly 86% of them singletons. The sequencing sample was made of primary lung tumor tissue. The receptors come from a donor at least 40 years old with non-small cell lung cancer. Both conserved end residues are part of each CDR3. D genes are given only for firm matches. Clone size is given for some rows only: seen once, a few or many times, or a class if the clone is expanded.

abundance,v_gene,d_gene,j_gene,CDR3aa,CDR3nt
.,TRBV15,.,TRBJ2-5,CATSRGTGFQTQYF,TGTGCCACCAGCAGAGGGACGGGGTTTCAGACCCAGTACTTC
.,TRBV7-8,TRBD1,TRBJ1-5,CASSLWQGGNQPQHF,TGTGCCAGCAGCTTGTGGCAGGGGGGCAATCAGCCCCAGCATTTT
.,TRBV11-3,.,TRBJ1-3,CASSFGIGNTIYF,TGTGCCAGCAGCTTCGGCATAGGAAACACCATATATTTT
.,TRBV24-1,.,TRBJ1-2,CATSPRDSYGYTF,TGTGCCACCAGTCCCCGGGATTCCTATGGCTACACCTTC
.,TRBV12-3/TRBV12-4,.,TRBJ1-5,CASSLSSNQPQHF,TGTGCCAGCAGTTTGAGCAGCAATCAGCCCCAGCATTTT
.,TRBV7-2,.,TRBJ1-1,CASSKKTGLNTEAFF,TGTGCCAGCAGCAAAAAAACAGGGTTGAACACTGAAGCTTTCTTT
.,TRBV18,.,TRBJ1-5,CASSPYGGGPNQPQHF,TGTGCCAGCTCACCGTACGGGGGTGGTCCCAATCAGCCCCAGCATTTT
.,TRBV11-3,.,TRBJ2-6,CASSSRSSSSGANVLTF,TGTGCCAGCAGCTCCAGGTCCTCCAGCTCTGGGGCCAACGTCCTGACTTTC
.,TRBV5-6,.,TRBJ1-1,CASSQADPRMNTEAFF,TGTGCCAGCAGCCAGGCGGACCCGAGGATGAACACTGAAGCTTTCTTT
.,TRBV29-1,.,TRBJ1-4,CSGGAGGTNEKLFF,TGCAGCGGGGGGGCCGGGGGGACGAATGAAAAACTGTTTTTT
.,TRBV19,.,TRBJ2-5,CANSLSGQETQYF,TGTGCCAATAGTCTAAGCGGACAAGAGACCCAGTACTTC
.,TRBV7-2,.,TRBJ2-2,CASSSVRSGELFF,TGTGCCAGCAGCTCGGTTAGGAGCGGGGAGCTGTTTTTT
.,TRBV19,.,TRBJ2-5,CASSTSQTLTTAQYF,TGTGCCAGTAGTACCTCACAGACATTAACAACGGCCCAGTACTTC
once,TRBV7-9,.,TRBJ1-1,CASNIVTIGTSEAFF,TGTGCCAGCAACATTGTAACAATAGGGACGTCCGAAGCTTTCTTT
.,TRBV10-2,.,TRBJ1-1,CASTRSNTEAFF,TGCGCCAGCACTAGAAGTAACACTGAAGCTTTCTTT
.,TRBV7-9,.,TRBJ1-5,CASSSTDTNQPQHF,TGTGCCAGCAGCTCGACCGACACCAATCAGCCCCAGCATTTT
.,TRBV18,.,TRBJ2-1,CASSPEAEQFF,TGTGCCAGCTCACCGGAGGCCGAGCAGTTCTTC
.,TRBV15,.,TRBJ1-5,CATSTQAGNQPQHF,TGTGCCACCAGCACCCAAGCGGGCAATCAGCCCCAGCATTTT
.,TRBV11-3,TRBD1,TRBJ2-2,CASSTWTGGITGELFF,TGTGCCAGCAGCACATGGACAGGGGGCATAACCGGGGAGCTGTTTTTT
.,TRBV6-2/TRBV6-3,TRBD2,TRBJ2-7,CASSPGTSEHTYEQYF,TGTGCCAGCAGTCCCGGGACTAGCGAACATACCTACGAGCAGTACTTC
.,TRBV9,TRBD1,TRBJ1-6,CASSASDRDWFGNSPLHF,TGTGCCAGCAGCGCCTCAGACAGGGACTGGTTTGGGAATTCACCCCTCCACTTT
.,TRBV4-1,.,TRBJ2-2,CASSYRDTNTGELFF,TGCGCCAGCAGCTACCGGGACACGAACACCGGGGAGCTGTTTTTT
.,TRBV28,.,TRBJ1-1,CASSPLPAGAGDTEAFF,TGTGCCAGCAGTCCCCTCCCAGCGGGGGCCGGGGACACTGAAGCTTTCTTT
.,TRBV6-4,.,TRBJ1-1,CASSIESGTEAFF,TGTGCCAGCAGTATAGAGTCAGGCACTGAAGCTTTCTTT
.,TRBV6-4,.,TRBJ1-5,CASSDSPGPGQPQHF,TGTGCCAGCAGTGACAGCCCAGGGCCCGGTCAGCCCCAGCATTTT
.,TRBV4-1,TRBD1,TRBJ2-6,CASSQVFPPGQGAPGANVLTF,TGCGCCAGCAGCCAAGTTTTCCCCCCGGGACAGGGGGCGCCTGGGGCCAACGTCCTGACTTTC
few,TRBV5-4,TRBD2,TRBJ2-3,CASSLGASGRQDTQYF,TGTGCCAGCAGCTTGGGGGCTAGCGGGAGGCAAGATACGCAGTATTTT
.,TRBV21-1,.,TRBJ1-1,CASSARQGRAFF,TGTGCCAGCAGCGCCCGACAGGGCAGAGCTTTCTTT
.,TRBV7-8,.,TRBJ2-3,CASNEGGDTQYF,TGTGCCAGCAACGAAGGCGGGGATACGCAGTATTTT
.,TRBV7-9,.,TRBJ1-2,CASSPGSRYGYTF,TGTGCCAGCAGCCCAGGGTCCCGCTATGGCTACACCTTC
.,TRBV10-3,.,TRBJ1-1,CAIQTDGVNTKAFF,TGTGCCATTCAGACCGACGGAGTGAACACTAAAGCTTTCTTT
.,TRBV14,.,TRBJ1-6,CASSQVLGGYGSPLHF,TGTGCCAGCAGCCAAGTCTTAGGCGGATACGGGTCTCCCCTCCACTTT
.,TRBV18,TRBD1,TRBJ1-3,CASSPSTQGAGNTIYF,TGTGCCAGCTCACCTTCGACACAGGGGGCCGGAAACACCATATATTTT
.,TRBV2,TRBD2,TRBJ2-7,CASSGSGRSEYEQYF,TGTGCCAGCTCAGGTAGCGGGAGGAGCGAATACGAGCAGTACTTC
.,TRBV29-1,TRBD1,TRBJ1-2,CSVDPGQGGGYTF,TGCAGCGTGGACCCGGGACAGGGGGGCGGCTACACCTTC
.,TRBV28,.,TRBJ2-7,CASSSIQGPYEQYF,TGTGCCAGCAGTTCCATACAGGGTCCCTACGAGCAGTACTTC
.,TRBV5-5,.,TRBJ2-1,CASSFLYEQFF,TGTGCCAGCAGCTTCCTCTATGAGCAGTTCTTC
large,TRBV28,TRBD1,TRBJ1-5,CASSEGNRGSHF,TGTGCCAGCAGTGAAGGGAACAGGGGGTCGCATTTT
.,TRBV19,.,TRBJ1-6,CASSTSGETSPLHF,TGTGCCAGTAGTACCTCAGGGGAGACCTCACCCCTCCACTTT
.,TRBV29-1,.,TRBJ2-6,CSVQVGDSGANVLTF,TGCAGCGTCCAGGTGGGTGACTCTGGGGCCAACGTCCTGACTTTC
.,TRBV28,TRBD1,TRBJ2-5,CASSPAYDRGRGETQYF,TGTGCCAGCAGCCCCGCCTATGACAGGGGAAGGGGGGAGACCCAGTACTTC
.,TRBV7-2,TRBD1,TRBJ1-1,CASTQNPGTANTEAFF,TGTGCCAGCACTCAAAACCCCGGGACAGCAAACACTGAAGCTTTCTTT
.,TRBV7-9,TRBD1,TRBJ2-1,CASSPRPGQGGDEQFF,TGTGCCAGCAGCCCCCGCCCGGGACAGGGGGGGGATGAGCAGTTCTTC
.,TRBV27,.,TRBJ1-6,CASSSENGNSPLHF,TGTGCCAGCAGTTCGGAAAACGGGAATTCACCCCTCCACTTT
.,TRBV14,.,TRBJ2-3,CASSHRQAPAGTQYF,TGTGCCAGCAGCCATCGACAGGCGCCCGCGGGTACGCAATATTTT